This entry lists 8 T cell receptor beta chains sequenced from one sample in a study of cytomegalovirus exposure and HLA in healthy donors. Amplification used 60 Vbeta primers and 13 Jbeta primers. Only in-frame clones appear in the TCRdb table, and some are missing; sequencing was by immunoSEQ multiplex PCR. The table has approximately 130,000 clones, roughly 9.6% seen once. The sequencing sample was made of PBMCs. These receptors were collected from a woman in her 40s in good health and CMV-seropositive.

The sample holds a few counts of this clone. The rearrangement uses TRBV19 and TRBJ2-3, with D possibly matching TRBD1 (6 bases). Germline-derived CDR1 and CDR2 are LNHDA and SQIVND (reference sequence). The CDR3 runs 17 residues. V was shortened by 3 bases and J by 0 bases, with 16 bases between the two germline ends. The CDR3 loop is CASSIDGTSRSTDTQYF. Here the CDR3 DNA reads TGTGCCAGTAGTATTGACGGGACATCCCGTAGCACAGATACGCAGTATTTT. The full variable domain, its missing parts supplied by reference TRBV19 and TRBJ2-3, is DGGITQSPKYLFRKEGQNVTLSCEQNLNHDAMYWYRQDPGQGLRLIYYSQIVNDFQKGDIAEGYSVSREKKESFPLTVTSAQKNPTAFYLCASSIDGTSRSTDTQYFGPGTRLTVL.

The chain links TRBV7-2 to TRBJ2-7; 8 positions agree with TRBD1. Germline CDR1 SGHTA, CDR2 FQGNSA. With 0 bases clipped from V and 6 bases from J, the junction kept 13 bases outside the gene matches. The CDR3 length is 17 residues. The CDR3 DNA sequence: TGTGCCAGCAGCTTAGCGCCCCTAGGGACAGGTCTGGGCGAGCAGTACTTC. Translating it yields CASSLAPLGTGLGEQYF.

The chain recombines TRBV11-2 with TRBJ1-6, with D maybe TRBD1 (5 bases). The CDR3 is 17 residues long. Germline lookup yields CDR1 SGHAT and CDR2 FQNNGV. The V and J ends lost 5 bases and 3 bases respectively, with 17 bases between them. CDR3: CASSHPRWQGYNSPLHF. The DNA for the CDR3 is TGTGCCAGCAGCCATCCAAGGTGGCAGGGCTATAATTCACCCCTCCACTTT.

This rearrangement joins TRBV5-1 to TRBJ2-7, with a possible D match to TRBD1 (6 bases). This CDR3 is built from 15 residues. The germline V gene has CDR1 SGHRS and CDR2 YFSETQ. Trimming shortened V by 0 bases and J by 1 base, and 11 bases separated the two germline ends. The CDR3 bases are TGCGCCAGCAGCTTGGCTACAGGGATTTCCTACGAGCAGTACTTC. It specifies CASSLATGISYEQYF.

The CDR3 region has the DNA TGTGCCAGCAGTGACCGGGGGGAGCCCCAGCATTTT. Translating it yields CASSDRGEPQHF. The J gene is TRBJ1-5, the V gene TRBV27, with D possibly being TRBD1 (5 bases). Germline V gene lookup returns CDR1 MNHEY and CDR2 SMNVEV (reference sequence). The CDR3 has 12 residues. Trimming removed 5 bases from V and 8 bases from J, with 10 bases in between.

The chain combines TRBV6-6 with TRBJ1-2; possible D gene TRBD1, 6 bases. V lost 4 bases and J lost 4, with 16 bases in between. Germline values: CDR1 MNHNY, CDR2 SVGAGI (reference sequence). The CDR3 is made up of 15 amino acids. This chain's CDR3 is CASSFEQGPVYGYTF. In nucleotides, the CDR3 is TGTGCCAGCAGTTTCGAACAGGGCCCCGTCTATGGCTACACCTTC.

CDR3 sequence: CAGSLDRGPTDTQYF. CDR3 DNA sequence: TGCGCAGGGTCCCTCGACAGGGGTCCCACAGATACGCAGTATTTT. The rearrangement links TRBV4-1 to TRBJ2-3, with 8 positions matching TRBD1. This CDR3 contains 15 residues. Germline V gene sequence: CDR1 MGHRA, CDR2 YSYEKL.

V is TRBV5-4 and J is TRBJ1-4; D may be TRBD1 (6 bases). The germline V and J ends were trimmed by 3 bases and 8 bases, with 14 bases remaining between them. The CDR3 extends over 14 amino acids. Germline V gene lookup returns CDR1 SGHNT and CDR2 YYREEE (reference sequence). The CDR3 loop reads CASSSITGNEKLFF. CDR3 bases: TGTGCCAGCAGCTCTATTACAGGGAACGAAAAACTGTTTTTT.